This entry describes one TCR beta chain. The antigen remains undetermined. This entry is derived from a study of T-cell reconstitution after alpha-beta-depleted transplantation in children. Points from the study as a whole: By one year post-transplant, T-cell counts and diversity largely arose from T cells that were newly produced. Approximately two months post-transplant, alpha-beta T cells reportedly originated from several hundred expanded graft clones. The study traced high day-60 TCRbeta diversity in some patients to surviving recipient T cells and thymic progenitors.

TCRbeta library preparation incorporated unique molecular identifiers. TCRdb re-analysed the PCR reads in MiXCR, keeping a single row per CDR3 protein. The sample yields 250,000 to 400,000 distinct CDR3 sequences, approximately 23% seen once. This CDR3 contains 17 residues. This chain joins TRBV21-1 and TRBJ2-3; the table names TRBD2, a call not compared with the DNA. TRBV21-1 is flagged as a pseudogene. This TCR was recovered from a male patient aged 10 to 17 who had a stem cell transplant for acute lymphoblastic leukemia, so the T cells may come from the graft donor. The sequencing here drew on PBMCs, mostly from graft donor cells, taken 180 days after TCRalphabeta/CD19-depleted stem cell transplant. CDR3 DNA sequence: TGTGCCAGCAGTTTTACCTTAGCGGGGCTAGACACAGATACGCAGTATTTT. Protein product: CASSFTLAGLDTDTQYF.